This TCR beta chain appears in the sequencing data of a study of shared clonotypes between healthy human individuals (TCRdb year 2020). With regard to the full study: The cohort comprised two women and a few men aged 18 to 49 years. For each donor, CD4 naive and CD4 memory were each run on three plates, CD8 naive on two plates, and CD8 memory on one plate. Blood TCR repertoires of about 5 healthy adults were deeply sequenced to estimate repertoire size and the extent of clonotype sharing between individuals. Libraries were prepared and TCR repertoires were sequenced by different laboratories using diverse techniques, in order to increase sequencing depth and limit assay-specific biases. Per donor, leukapheresis produced somewhere between about 0.94 and 9 billion PBMCs. Study-wide findings and limitations: Naive subsets generally had larger estimated clonotype richness than memory subsets. The genetic and exposure-history diversity represented was limited by the small number of donors. Even with the large sequencing depth, rarefaction of the sorted-subset datasets indicated that sequencing was incomplete. Sampling was limited to blood, and TCR repertoires in tissue likely differ from TCR repertoires in blood. When several donors were compared, the shared fraction of clonotypes was around 5.1% for naive CD4, 3.5% to 4% for naive CD8, about 2.5% for memory CD4, and 0.35% to 0.5% for memory CD8. Clonotypes shared by all four sorted-subset donors showed higher generation probabilities than non-shared clonotypes. Based on pairwise subsampling, the degree of clonotype sharing among donors was expected to be affected by sequencing depth.

CD8 naive samples consisted of CD45RO-negative cells that were positively selected for CCR7, yielding a CD45RA+CCR7+ population without TemRA cells. Donors were healthy HIV-negative adults with no recently reported acute infections or vaccinations. All donors were Caucasian adults living in Nashville, Tennessee, USA. After blood collection by leukapheresis, PBMCs were isolated using Ficoll-Histopaque density gradient centrifugation and then cryopreserved in the vapor phase of liquid nitrogen. Analytical flow cytometry was used to check the purity and quantity of every magnetically sorted T cell population. From each sorted fraction, genomic DNA was isolated and quantified by UV absorbance on a Nanodrop 2000c. Remarks on this clone: Its antigen remains unidentified. No qualities accompany the bases; no much larger clone lies one base away.

Here V drops 5 bases and J drops 2 bases, and the junction holds 9 bases not matched to any gene. From its cysteine to its phenylalanine, the CDR3 spans 15 amino acids. Of all the DNA, just the CDR3 is kept, 45 bases in frame from base 1. As encoded in the germline V gene (reference sequence), CDR1 is SEHNR while CDR2 is FQNEAQ. Using the deep immunoSEQ assay, multiplex PCR amplified TCR CDR3 regions from genomic DNA. Genomic DNA extracted from each cell subset was distributed evenly over all wells of several immunoSEQ 96-well plates, and each plate served as one replicate. For sorted subsets, about 210 ng of genomic DNA, equivalent to around 30,000 T cell genomes, went into each replicate PCR. Purified libraries were quantified with a Qubit 3.0 fluorometer, sized on a Bioanalyzer 2100, and re-quantified with the KAPA Library Quantification kit. Each immunoSEQ 96-well plate was sequenced on its own single-read 150-cycle Illumina NextSeq 550 flow cell. From the authors' description of their analysis: Because the immunoSEQ output included only junctional sequences and no quality scores, the filtering could not be the same as the filtering used for full-length reads. Sequences were annotated with PyIR, a Python wrapper for IgBLAST v1.9, using IMGT germline references to assign V/J genes and CDR3. Reads were removed for weak V/J assignments (E-value above 1e-6), missing CDR3, stop codons, out-of-frame junctions, or ambiguous translated residues. A V3J clonotype was defined by an identical inferred V gene, J gene, and CDR3 amino acid sequence. Percentage overlap between repertoires was calculated by dividing the number of shared unique clonotypes by the size of the smaller repertoire. Richness of each repertoire was evaluated using RTK rarefaction, the Chao1 estimator, and Recon v2.1 estimates of unobserved clonotypes. OLGA was used to compute generation probabilities for all TCRbeta clonotypes that the gDNA method yielded from a handful of donors. TCRdb took over this immuneACCESS table, retaining in-frame rearrangements with V and J assigned. Such tables are incomplete; in checked studies, under half of the missing clones stem from an unresolved V gene, and the remainder is unexplained. V and J calls and clone size are given by that table; D and trimming were obtained from the DNA. The sample includes 1.5 million to 2.5 million clones, with just under 95% observed a single time. The biggest ten clones account for approximately 1.2% of the sample.

The specimen sequenced was naive CD8+ T cells sorted from blood. Reading the label with the study, this specimen's cell subset or site is: CD45RA+CCR7+. The chain uses TRBV7-9 and TRBJ2-7, and 7 junction bases match TRBD1. The sequence came from a man aged 18 to 35 in good health. Here is the DNA: TGTGCCAGCAGCGCACCGGGACAGTACGCCTACGAGCAGTACTTC. This sequence encodes CASSAPGQYAYEQYF.